The present T cell receptor (beta chain) was sequenced within a study of lymphopenia after photon versus proton radiotherapy. Notes on the study in general: Post-nadir TCR diversity decline inversely tracked overall survival among those who died.

This CDR3 has 14 residues. Germline loops: CDR1 LNHDA, CDR2 SQIVND (reference sequence). V was clipped by 3 bases and J by 4 bases, with 10 bases between them. Assay: immunoSEQ multiplex PCR; the TCRdb copy retains only in-frame clones and omits some. This sample yields 68,000 or so clones, of which roughly 93% are seen a single time; around 2.6% belongs to the top ten. Concerning this clone itself: As yet, its antigen is unknown.

The rearrangement joins TRBV19 to TRBJ1-5; D unclear. The receptor comes from a woman in her seventies with pancreatic cancer. The specimen was peripheral blood, collected from a patient treated with photon-based radiotherapy. For the CDR3, the DNA is TGTGCCAGTAGTATGGGTATCCCTAATCAGCCCCAGCATTTT. This codes for CASSMGIPNQPQHF.